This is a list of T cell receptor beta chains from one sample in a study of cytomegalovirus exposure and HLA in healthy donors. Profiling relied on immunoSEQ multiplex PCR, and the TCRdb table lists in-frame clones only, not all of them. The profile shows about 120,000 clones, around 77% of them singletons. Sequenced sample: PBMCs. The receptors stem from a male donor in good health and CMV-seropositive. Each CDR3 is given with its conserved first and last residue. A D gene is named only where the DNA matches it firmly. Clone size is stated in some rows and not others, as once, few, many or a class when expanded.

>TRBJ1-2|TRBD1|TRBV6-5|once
CASRPPGQLYGYTF
TGTGCCAGCAGACCTCCGGGACAGCTCTATGGCTACACCTTC
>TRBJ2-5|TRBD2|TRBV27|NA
CASSLELGVAGQEETQYF
TGTGCCAGCAGTTTGGAATTGGGGGTAGCGGGGCAAGAAGAGACCCAGTACTTC
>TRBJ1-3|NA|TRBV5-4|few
CASSSITGNTIYF
TGTGCCAGCAGCTCTATTACTGGAAACACCATATATTTT
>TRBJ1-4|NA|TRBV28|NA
CASPLRVVGILNEKLFF
TGTGCCAGCCCCCTGAGGGTAGTAGGCATTCTTAATGAAAAACTGTTTTTT
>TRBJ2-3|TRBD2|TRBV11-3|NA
CASSLSGASGSKVDTQYF
TGTGCCAGCAGCTTGAGCGGCGCTAGCGGGAGTAAGGTGGATACGCAGTATTTT
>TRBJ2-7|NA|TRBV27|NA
CASSRTTWHEQYF
TGTGCCAGTTCCCGGACAACCTGGCACGAGCAGTACTTC
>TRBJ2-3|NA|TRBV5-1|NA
CASSLANGGFTDTQYF
TGCGCCAGCAGCTTGGCCAATGGCGGCTTCACAGATACGCAGTATTTT
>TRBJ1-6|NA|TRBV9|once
CASSDQGYNSPLHF
TGTGCCAGCAGCGATCAGGGTTATAATTCACCCCTCCACTTT
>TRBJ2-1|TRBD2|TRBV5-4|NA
CASAGGDPNEQFF
TGTGCCAGTGCGGGGGGGGATCCTAATGAGCAGTTCTTC
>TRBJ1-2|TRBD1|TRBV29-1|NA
CSVERGGQLSGGYTF
TGCAGCGTTGAAAGAGGGGGACAGCTATCTGGTGGCTACACCTTC
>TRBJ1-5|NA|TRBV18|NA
CASSPRSNQPQHF
TGTGCCAGCTCGCCGCGTTCCAATCAGCCCCAGCATTTT
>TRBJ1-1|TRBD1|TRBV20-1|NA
CSARGQGEAFF
TGCAGTGCTAGGGGACAGGGTGAAGCTTTCTTT
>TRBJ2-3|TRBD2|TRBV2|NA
CATVGLAGPDTQYF
TGTGCCACCGTAGGACTAGCGGGGCCAGATACGCAGTATTTT
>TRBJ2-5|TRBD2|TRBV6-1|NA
CAIRGGRETQYF
TGTGCCATACGGGGGGGTCGAGAGACCCAGTACTTC
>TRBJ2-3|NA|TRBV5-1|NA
CASSLLAVTGTDTQYF
TGCGCCAGCAGCCTACTAGCCGTTACGGGCACAGATACGCAGTATTTT
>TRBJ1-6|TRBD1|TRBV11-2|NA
CASSLVRTGAFNSPLHF
TGTGCCAGCAGCTTAGTAAGGACAGGGGCCTTTAATTCACCCCTCCACTTT
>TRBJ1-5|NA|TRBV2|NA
CASSGPNQPQHF
TGTGCCAGCAGTGGGCCGAATCAGCCCCAGCATTTT
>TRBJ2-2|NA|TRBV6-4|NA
CASSDSGGATGELFF
TGTGCCAGCAGTGACTCAGGGGGGGCCACCGGGGAGCTGTTTTTT
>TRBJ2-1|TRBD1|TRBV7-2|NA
CASSLALRTGNNEQFF
TGTGCCAGCAGCTTAGCGCTCCGGACAGGGAACAATGAGCAGTTCTTC
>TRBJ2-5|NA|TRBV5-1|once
CASSLGQGQETQYF
TGCGCCAGCAGCTTGGGGCAGGGTCAAGAGACCCAGTACTTC
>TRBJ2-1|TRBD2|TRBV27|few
CASSREDVREGRREQFF
TGTGCCAGCAGTCGAGAAGATGTTCGGGAGGGCCGACGGGAGCAGTTCTTC
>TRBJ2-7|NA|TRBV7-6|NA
CASSPTVTPTSWDF
TGTGCCAGCAGCCCGACAGTAACTCCTACGAGTTGGGACTTC
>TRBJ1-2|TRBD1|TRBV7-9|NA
CASSLAGPGTGLYGYTF
TGTGCCAGCAGCTTGGCGGGACCGGGGACAGGTCTCTATGGCTACACCTTC
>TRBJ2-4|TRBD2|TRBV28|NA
CASSLFGTSGAKNIQYF
TGTGCCAGCAGTTTATTCGGGACTAGCGGAGCCAAAAACATTCAGTACTTC
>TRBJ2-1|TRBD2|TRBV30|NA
CAWSRLAGGSNEQFF
TGTGCCTGGAGCCGACTAGCGGGGGGATCCAATGAGCAGTTCTTC
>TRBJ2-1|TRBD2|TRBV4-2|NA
CASSQEPASGRSGEQFF
TGTGCCAGCAGCCAAGAACCCGCTAGCGGGAGGTCGGGTGAGCAGTTCTTC
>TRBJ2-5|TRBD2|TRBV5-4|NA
CASSFGSGGHEQTQYF
TGTGCCAGCAGCTTTGGGAGCGGGGGGCACGAGCAAACCCAGTACTTC
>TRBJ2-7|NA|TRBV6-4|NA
CASSEYESESYEQYF
TGTGCCAGCAGTGAATATGAGTCGGAGTCCTACGAGCAGTACTTC
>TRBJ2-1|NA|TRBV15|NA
CATSRVPSNYNEQFF
TGTGCCACCAGCAGAGTCCCATCCAACTACAATGAGCAGTTCTTC
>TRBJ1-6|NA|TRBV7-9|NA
CASSLDIQSRPLHF
TGTGCCAGCAGCTTAGACATTCAGTCTAGGCCCCTCCACTTT
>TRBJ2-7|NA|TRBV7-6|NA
CASSFGLFSYEQYF
TGTGCCAGCAGCTTCGGACTATTCTCCTACGAGCAGTACTTC
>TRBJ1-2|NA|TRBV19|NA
CASGERVQGYTF
TGTGCCAGCGGAGAGAGGGTTCAAGGCTACACCTTC
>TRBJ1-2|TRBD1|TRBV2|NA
CASSPEGGQGWGYTF
TGTGCCAGCAGCCCTGAGGGGGGACAGGGTTGGGGCTACACCTTC
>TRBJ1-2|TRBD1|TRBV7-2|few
CASSIQGGYGYTF
TGTGCCAGCAGTATACAGGGGGGCTATGGCTACACCTTC
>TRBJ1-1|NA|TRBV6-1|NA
CASSFIGTMNTEAFF
TGTGCCAGCAGTTTTATTGGGACAATGAACACTGAAGCTTTCTTT
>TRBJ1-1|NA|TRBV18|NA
CASSPQGGPRGTEAFF
TGTGCCAGCTCACCACAGGGAGGGCCTCGTGGCACTGAAGCTTTCTTT
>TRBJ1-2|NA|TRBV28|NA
CAVRGEGPLYGYTF
TGTGCCGTCCGGGGAGAGGGCCCCCTCTATGGCTACACCTTC
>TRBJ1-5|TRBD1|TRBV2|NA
CASSPRTGGNQPQHF
TGTGCCAGCAGCCCCCGGACAGGGGGCAATCAGCCCCAGCATTTT
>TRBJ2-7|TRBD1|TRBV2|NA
CASSEVHRGETTEQYF
TGTGCCAGCAGTGAAGTGCACAGGGGTGAGACTACCGAGCAGTACTTC
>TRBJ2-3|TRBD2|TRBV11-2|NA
CASSLEGGGTDTQYF
TGTGCCAGCAGCTTAGAGGGGGGGGGCACAGATACGCAGTATTTT
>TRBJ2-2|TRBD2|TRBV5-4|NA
CASSLGTSRAGELFF
TGTGCCAGCAGCTTGGGGACTAGCAGGGCCGGGGAGCTGTTTTTT
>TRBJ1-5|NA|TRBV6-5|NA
CASSYDMPGRNQPQHF
TGTGCCAGCAGTTACGATATGCCGGGAAGGAATCAGCCCCAGCATTTT
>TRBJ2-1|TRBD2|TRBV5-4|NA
CASSAPGLALNEQFF
TGTGCCAGCAGCGCACCGGGACTAGCGCTTAATGAGCAGTTCTTC
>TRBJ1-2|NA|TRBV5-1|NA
CASTLAAPRGYTF
TGCGCCAGCACCCTGGCGGCACCCCGTGGCTACACCTTC
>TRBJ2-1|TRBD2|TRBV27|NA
CASSAPGLAGLMGEQFF
TGTGCCAGCAGTGCCCCGGGACTAGCGGGATTAATGGGTGAGCAGTTCTTC
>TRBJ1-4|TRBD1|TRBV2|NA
CASSGGQVNEKLFF
TGTGCCAGCAGTGGTGGACAGGTTAATGAAAAACTGTTTTTT
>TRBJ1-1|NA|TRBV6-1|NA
CASSETGNTEAFF
TGTGCCAGCAGTGAAACCGGGAACACTGAAGCTTTCTTT
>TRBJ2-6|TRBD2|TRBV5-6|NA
CASSSGPGGANGLTF
TGTGCCAGCAGCTCGGGACCGGGGGGGGCCAACGGCCTGACTTTC
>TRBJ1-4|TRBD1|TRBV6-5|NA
CASSYEGAKLFF
TGTGCCAGCAGTTACGAGGGGGCGAAACTGTTTTTT
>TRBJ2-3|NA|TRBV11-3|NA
CASSFQGTDTQYF
TGTGCCAGCAGCTTTCAGGGCACAGATACGCAGTATTTT
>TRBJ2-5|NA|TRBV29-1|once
CSGTTGSSQETQYF
TGCAGCGGCACAACAGGGAGCTCCCAAGAGACCCAGTACTTC
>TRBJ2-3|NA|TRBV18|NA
CASSPILRSTDTQYF
TGTGCCAGCTCACCTATTCTAAGAAGCACAGATACGCAGTATTTT
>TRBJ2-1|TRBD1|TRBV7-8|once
CASSSRDRPSYNEQFF
TGTGCCAGCAGCTCCCGGGACAGACCTTCCTACAATGAGCAGTTCTTC